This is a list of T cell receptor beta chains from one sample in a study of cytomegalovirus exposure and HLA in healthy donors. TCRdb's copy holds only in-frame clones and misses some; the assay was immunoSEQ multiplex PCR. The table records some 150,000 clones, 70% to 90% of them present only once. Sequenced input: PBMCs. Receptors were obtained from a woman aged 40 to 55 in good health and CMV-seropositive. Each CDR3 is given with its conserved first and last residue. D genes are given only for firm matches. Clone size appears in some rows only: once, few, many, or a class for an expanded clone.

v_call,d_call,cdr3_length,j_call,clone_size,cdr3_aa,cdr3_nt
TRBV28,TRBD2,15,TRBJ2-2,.,CASSFFGRGAGELFF,TGTGCCAGCAGTTTTTTCGGGAGGGGAGCCGGGGAGCTGTTTTTT
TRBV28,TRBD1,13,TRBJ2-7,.,CASTLSGGYEQYF,TGTGCCAGCACCCTCTCAGGGGGATACGAGCAGTACTTC
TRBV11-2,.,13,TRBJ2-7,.,CASSHDSGYEQYF,TGTGCCAGCAGCCACGACAGTGGGTACGAGCAGTACTTC
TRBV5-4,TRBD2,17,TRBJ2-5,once,CASTPRGTSGNQETQYF,TGTGCCAGCACCCCTCGTGGAACTAGCGGGAACCAAGAGACCCAGTACTTC
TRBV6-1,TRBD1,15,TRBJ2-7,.,CASSQYWTGLYEQYF,TGTGCCAGCAGCCAATACTGGACAGGTTTATACGAGCAGTACTTC
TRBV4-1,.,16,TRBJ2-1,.,CASSPAGAPSYNEQFF,TGCGCCAGCAGCCCCGCTGGGGCCCCTTCCTACAATGAGCAGTTCTTC
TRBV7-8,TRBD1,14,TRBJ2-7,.,CASREGQGYREQYF,TGTGCCAGCAGAGAGGGACAGGGGTATCGCGAGCAGTACTTC
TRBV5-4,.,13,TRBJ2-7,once,CASRVEAAGKQYF,TGTGCCAGCAGGGTAGAGGCGGCCGGGAAGCAGTACTTC
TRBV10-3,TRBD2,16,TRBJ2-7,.,CASHPTSGSATYEQYF,TGTGCCTCACACCCAACTAGCGGCTCCGCGACCTACGAGCAGTACTTC
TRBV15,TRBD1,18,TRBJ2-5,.,CATSRAGQGAWYQETQYF,TGTGCCACCAGCAGAGCTGGACAGGGCGCTTGGTACCAAGAGACCCAGTACTTC
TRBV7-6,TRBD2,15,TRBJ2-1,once,CASSLAGLAENEQFF,TGTGCCAGCAGCTTAGCGGGGCTAGCGGAGAATGAGCAGTTCTTC
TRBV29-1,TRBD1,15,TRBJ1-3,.,CSVGRDRDPGNTIYF,TGCAGCGTTGGGAGGGACAGGGATCCTGGAAACACCATATATTTT
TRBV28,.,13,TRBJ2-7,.,CASRSSATYEQYF,TGTGCCAGCAGGTCTAGCGCCACCTACGAGCAGTACTTC
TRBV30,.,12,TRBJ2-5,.,CAWKEGGETQYF,TGTGCCTGGAAGGAGGGCGGGGAGACCCAGTACTTC
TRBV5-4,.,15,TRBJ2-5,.,CASSLGGRKQETQYF,TGTGCCAGCAGCTTGGGTGGCCGAAAGCAAGAGACCCAGTACTTC
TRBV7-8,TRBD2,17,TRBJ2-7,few,CASSLVPGLAVTYEQYF,TGTGCCAGCAGCTTAGTCCCAGGACTAGCGGTTACCTACGAGCAGTACTTC
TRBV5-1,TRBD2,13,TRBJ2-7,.,CASSLPSGNEQYF,TGCGCCAGCAGCTTGCCTAGCGGGAACGAGCAGTACTTC
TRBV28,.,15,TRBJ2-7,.,CASRGGAWPRNEQYF,TGTGCCAGCAGGGGTGGTGCGTGGCCTAGGAACGAGCAGTACTTC
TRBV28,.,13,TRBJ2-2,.,CASSLLNTGELFF,TGTGCCAGCAGCCTCCTTAACACCGGGGAGCTGTTTTTT
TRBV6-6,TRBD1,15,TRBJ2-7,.,CASHSPGTGQIQQYF,TGTGCCAGCCATTCGCCCGGGACAGGGCAGATCCAGCAGTACTTC
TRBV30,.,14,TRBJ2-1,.,CAWTDNVQGNEQFF,TGTGCCTGGACCGACAACGTACAGGGAAATGAGCAGTTCTTC
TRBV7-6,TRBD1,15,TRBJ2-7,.,CASSLPGQGAYEQYF,TGTGCCAGCAGCCTCCCTGGACAGGGGGCCTACGAGCAGTACTTC
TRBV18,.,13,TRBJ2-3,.,CASSPSSTDTQYF,TGTGCCAGCTCACCTTCAAGCACAGATACGCAGTATTTT
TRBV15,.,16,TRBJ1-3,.,CATSSEYGGAGNTIYF,TGTGCCACCAGCAGCGAATATGGGGGGGCTGGAAACACCATATATTTT
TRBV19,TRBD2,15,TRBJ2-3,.,CASSPRLAGGNTQYF,TGTGCCAGTAGTCCCAGACTAGCGGGAGGGAATACGCAGTATTTT
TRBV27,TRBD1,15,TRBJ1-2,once,CASSSNGGQAYGYTF,TGTGCCAGCAGTTCCAACGGGGGACAGGCCTATGGCTACACCTTC
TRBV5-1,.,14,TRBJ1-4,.,CASSPVPGGEKLFF,TGCGCCAGCAGCCCCGTCCCAGGTGGGGAAAAACTGTTTTTT
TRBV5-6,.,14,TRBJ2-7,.,CASSFGGASYEQYF,TGTGCCAGCAGTTTCGGCGGGGCCTCCTACGAGCAGTACTTC
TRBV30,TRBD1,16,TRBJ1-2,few,CAWSPKGVRGRRGYTF,TGTGCCTGGAGCCCTAAGGGAGTCAGGGGGCGCCGTGGCTACACCTTC
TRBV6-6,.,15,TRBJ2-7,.,CASSYPGKGTYEQYF,TGTGCCAGCAGTTACCCCGGGAAGGGCACCTACGAGCAGTACTTC
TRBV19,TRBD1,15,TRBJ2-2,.,CASMLRQGSVGELFF,TGTGCCAGTATGTTGAGACAGGGGAGCGTCGGGGAGCTGTTTTTT
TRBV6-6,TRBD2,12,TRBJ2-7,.,CASGTSSSGQYF,TGTGCCAGCGGGACTAGCTCAAGCGGGCAGTACTTC
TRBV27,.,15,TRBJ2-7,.,CASSLTGNLHYEQYF,TGTGCCAGCAGTTTAACAGGGAACCTCCACTACGAGCAGTACTTC
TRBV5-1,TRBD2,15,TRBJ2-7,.,CASSSFSGVNYEQYF,TGCGCCAGCAGCTCGTTTAGCGGGGTCAACTACGAGCAGTACTTC
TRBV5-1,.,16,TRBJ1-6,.,CASSRQWSSYNSPLHF,TGCGCCAGCAGCCGTCAGTGGAGCTCCTATAATTCACCCCTCCACTTT
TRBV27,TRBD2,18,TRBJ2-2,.,CASKPQIAGLVGAGELFF,TGTGCCAGCAAGCCCCAGATAGCGGGATTAGTAGGTGCCGGGGAGCTGTTTTTT
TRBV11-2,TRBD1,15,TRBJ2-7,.,CASSLEPGQGYEQYF,TGTGCCAGCAGCTTAGAGCCGGGACAGGGCTACGAGCAGTACTTC
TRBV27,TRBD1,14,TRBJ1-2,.,CASSPTGTGGGYTF,TGTGCCAGCAGTCCAACCGGGACAGGGGGCGGCTACACCTTC
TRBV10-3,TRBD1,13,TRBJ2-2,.,CAVRDRGTGELFF,TGTGCCGTACGGGACAGGGGAACCGGGGAGCTGTTTTTT
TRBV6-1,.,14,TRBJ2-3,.,CASSERGSVVTQYF,TGTGCCAGCAGTGAAAGGGGGTCAGTTGTTACGCAGTATTTT
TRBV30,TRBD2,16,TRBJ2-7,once,CAWSVPGLAGGGEQYF,TGTGCCTGGAGTGTACCCGGACTAGCGGGAGGGGGCGAGCAGTACTTC
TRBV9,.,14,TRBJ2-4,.,CASSPRQGLNIQYF,TGTGCCAGCTCCCCACGACAGGGACTAAACATTCAGTACTTC
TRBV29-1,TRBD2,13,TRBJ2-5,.,CSVEFGLGETQYF,TGCAGCGTTGAGTTTGGACTAGGGGAGACCCAGTACTTC
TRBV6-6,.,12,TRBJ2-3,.,CASSLASDTQYF,TGTGCCAGCTCCTTAGCCTCAGATACGCAGTATTTT
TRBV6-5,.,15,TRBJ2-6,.,CASSLQGSGANVLTF,TGTGCCAGCAGCCTTCAGGGGTCTGGGGCCAACGTCCTGACTTTC
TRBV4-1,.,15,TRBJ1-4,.,CASSLRQGPNEKLFF,TGCGCCAGCAGCCTACGGCAGGGCCCCAATGAAAAACTGTTTTTT
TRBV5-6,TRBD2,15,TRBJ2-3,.,CASSLVSGTTDTQYF,TGTGCCAGCAGCTTGGTTAGCGGGACCACAGATACGCAGTATTTT
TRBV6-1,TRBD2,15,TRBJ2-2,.,CASSEPGTITGELFF,TGTGCCAGCAGTGAGCCCGGGACTATCACCGGGGAGCTGTTTTTT
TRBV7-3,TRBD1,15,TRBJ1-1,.,CASSPGNRGQSEAFF,TGTGCCAGCAGCCCAGGAAACAGGGGGCAGTCTGAAGCTTTCTTT
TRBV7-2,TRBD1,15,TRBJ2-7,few,CASSPGQPRRYEQYF,TGTGCCAGCAGCCCGGGACAGCCAAGACGGTACGAGCAGTACTTC
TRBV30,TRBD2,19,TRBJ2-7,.,CAWSPRPLSKSGMVNEQYF,TGTGCCTGGAGTCCTCGGCCTCTTAGCAAAAGCGGGATGGTCAACGAGCAGTACTTC
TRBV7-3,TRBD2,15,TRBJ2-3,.,CASSWTSGRGDTQYF,TGTGCCAGCAGCTGGACTAGCGGGAGAGGAGATACGCAGTATTTT
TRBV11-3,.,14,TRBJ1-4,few,CASGLGGRNEKLFF,TGTGCCAGCGGGCTCGGGGGACGGAATGAAAAACTGTTTTTT